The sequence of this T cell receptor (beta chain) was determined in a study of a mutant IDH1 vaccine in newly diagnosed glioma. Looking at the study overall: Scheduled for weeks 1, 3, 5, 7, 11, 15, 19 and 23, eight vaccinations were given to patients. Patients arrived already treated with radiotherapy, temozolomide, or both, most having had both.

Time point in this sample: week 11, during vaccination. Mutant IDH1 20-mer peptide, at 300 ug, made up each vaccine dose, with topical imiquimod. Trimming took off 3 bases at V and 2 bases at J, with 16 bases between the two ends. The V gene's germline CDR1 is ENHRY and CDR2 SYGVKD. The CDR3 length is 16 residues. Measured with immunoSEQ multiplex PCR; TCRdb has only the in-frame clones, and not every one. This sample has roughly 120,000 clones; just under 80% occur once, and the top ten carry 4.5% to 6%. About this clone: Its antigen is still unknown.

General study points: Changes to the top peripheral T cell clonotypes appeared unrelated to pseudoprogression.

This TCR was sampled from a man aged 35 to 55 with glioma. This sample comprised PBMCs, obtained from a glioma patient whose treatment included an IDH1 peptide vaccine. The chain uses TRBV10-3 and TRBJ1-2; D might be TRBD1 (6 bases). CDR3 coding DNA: TGTGCCATCAGTGACTATAGACGGGGGCCAAACTATGGCTACACCTTC. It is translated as CAISDYRRGPNYGYTF.